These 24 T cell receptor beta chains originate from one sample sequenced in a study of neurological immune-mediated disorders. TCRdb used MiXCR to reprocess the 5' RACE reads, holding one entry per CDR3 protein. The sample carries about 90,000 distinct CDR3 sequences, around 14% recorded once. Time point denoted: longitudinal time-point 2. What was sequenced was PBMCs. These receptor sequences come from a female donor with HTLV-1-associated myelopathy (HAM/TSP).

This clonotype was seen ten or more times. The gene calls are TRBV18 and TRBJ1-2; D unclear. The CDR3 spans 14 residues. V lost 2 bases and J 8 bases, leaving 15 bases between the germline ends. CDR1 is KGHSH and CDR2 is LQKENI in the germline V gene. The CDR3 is CASSPTGLRSGYTF. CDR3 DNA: TGTGCCAGCTCACCAACGGGGTTAAGATCCGGCTACACCTTC.

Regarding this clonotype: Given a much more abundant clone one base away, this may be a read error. CDR3 protein: CGISLSGQLYEQYF. CDR3 nucleotide sequence: TGTGGCATCAGTTTATCGGGACAGTTGTACGAGCAGTACTTC. This chain connects TRBV10-3 to TRBJ2-7, with TRBD1 matching over 7 bases. The CDR3 sequence is 14 residues long. CDR1 and CDR2 from the germline V gene are ENHRY and SYGVKD.

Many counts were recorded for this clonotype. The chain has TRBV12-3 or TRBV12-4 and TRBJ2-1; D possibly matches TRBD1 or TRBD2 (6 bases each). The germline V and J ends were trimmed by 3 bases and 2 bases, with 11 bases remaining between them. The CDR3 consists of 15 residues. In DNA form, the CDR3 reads TGTGCCAGCAGTTTGGGGGGCCGTGCCTACAATGAGCAGTTCTTC. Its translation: CASSLGGRAYNEQFF.

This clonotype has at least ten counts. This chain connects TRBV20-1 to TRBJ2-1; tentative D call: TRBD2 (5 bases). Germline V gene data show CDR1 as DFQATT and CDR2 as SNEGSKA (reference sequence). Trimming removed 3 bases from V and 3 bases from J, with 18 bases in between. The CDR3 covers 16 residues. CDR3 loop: CSASGVFGLGYNEQFF. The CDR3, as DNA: TGCAGTGCTAGTGGGGTTTTTGGACTCGGCTACAATGAGCAGTTCTTC.

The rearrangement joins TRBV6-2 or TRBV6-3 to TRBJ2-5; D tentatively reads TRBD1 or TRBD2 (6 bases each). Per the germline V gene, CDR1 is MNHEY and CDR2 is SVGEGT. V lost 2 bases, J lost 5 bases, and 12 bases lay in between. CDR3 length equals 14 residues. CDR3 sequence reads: CASSYRGHYETQYF. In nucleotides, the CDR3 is TGTGCCAGCAGTTACCGGGGGCACTACGAGACCCAGTACTTC.

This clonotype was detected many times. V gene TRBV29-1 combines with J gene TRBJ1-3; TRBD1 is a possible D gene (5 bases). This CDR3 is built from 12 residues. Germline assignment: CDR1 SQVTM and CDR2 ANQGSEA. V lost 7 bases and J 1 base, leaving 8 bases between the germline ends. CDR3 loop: CSARVSGNTIYF. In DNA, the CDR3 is TGCAGCGCCAGGGTTTCTGGAAACACCATATATTTT.

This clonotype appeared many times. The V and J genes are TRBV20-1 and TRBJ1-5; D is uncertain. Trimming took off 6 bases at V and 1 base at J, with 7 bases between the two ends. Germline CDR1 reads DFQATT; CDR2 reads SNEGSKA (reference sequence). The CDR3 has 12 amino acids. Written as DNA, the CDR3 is TGCAGTGCCCTGGACAGCAATCAGCCCCAGCATTTT. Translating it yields CSALDSNQPQHF.

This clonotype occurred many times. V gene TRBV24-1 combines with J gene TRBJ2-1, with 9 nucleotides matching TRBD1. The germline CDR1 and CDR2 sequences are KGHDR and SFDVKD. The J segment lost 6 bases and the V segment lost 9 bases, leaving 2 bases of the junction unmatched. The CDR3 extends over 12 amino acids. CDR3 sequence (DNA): TGTGCCACCGGACAGGGGTTCAATGAGCAGTTCTTC. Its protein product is CATGQGFNEQFF.

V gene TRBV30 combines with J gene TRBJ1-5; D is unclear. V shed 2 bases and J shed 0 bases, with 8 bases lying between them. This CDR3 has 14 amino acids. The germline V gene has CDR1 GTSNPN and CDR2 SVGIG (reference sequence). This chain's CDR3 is CAWSLGHSNQPQHF. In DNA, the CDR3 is TGTGCCTGGAGTCTGGGCCATAGCAATCAGCCCCAGCATTTT.

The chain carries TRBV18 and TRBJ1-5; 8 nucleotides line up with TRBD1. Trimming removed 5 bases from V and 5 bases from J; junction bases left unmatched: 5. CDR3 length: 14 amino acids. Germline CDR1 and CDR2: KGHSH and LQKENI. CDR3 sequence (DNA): TGTGCCAGCTCAGTTCAGGGGGCAGATCAGCCCCAGCATTTT. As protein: CASSVQGADQPQHF.

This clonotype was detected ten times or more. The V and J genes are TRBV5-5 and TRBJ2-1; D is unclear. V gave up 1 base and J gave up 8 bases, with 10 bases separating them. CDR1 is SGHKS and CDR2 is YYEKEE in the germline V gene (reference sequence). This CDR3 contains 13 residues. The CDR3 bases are TGTGCCAGCAGCTTGACCCCTTCCCATGAGCAGTTCTTC. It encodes CASSLTPSHEQFF.

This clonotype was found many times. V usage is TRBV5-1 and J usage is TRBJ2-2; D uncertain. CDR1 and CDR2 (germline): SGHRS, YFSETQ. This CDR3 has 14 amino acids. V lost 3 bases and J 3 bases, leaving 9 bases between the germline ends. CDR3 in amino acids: CASSSRLDTGELFF. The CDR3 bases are TGCGCCAGCAGCTCTCGACTGGACACCGGGGAGCTGTTTTTT.

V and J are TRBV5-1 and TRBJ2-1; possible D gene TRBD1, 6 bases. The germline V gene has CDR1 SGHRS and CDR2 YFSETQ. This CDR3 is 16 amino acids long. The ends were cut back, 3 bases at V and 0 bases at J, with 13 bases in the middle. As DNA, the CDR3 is TGCGCCAGCAGCTACCTAAGGGGGAGCTCCTACAATGAGCAGTTCTTC. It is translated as CASSYLRGSSYNEQFF.

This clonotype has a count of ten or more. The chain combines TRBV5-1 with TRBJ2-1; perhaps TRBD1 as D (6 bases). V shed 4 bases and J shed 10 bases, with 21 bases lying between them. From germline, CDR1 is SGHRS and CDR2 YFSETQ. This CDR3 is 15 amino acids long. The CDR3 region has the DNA TGCGCCAGCAGCAGATTATCGGACAGTGTGGGGGAGCAGTTCTTC. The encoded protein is CASSRLSDSVGEQFF.

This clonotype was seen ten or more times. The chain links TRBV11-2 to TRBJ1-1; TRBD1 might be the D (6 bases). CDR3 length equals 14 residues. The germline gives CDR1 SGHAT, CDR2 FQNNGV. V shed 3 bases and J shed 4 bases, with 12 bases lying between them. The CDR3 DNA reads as TGTGCCAGCAGCTTTCCAGGGGTGCTCACTGAAGCTTTCTTT. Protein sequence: CASSFPGVLTEAFF. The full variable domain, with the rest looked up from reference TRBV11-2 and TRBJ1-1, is EAGVAQSPRYKIIEKRQSVAFWCNPISGHATLYWYQQILGQGPKLLIQFQNNGVVDDSQLPKDRFSAERLKGVDSTLKIQPAKLEDSAVYLCASSFPGVLTEAFFGQGTRLTVV.

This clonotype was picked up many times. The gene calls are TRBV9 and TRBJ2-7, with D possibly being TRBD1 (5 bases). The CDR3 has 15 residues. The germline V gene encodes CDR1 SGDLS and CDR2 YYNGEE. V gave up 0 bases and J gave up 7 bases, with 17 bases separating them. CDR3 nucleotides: TGTGCCAGCAGCGTAGGGGGCGGAGAGGTGGGAGAGCAGTACTTC. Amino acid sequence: CASSVGGGEVGEQYF.

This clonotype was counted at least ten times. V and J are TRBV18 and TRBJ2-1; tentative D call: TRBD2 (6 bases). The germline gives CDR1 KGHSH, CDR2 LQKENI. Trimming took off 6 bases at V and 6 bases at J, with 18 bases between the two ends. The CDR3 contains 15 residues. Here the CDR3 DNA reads TGTGCCAGCTCGCCCTTCGGGACTCAAGGCAATGAGCAGTTCTTC. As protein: CASSPFGTQGNEQFF.

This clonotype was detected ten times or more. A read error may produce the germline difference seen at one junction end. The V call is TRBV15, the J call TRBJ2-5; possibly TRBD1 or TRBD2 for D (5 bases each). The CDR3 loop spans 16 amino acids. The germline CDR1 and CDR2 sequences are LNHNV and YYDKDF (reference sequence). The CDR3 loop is CATSRVIGEGDETQYF. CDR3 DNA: TGTGCTACCAGCAGGGTGATTGGAGAAGGGGACGAGACCCAGTACTTC. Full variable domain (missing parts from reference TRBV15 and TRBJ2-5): DAMVIQNPRYQVTQFGKPVTLSCSQTLNHNVMYWYQQKSSQAPKLLFHYYDKDFNNEADTPDNFQSRRPNTSFCFLDIRSPGLGDTAMYLCATSRVIGEGDETQYFGPGTRLLVL.

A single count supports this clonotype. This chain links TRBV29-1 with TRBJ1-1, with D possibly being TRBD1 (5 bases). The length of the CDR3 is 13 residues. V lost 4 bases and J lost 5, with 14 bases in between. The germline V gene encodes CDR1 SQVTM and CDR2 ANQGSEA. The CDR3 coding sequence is TGCAGCGTTGCGGGGGGGGAGAAGACTGAAGCTTTCTTT. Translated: CSVAGGEKTEAFF.

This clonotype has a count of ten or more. CDR3 bases: TGTGCCAGCAGCTCGACTAGCGGGGGAGAGCTGTTTTTT. Amino acid sequence: CASSSTSGGELFF. The chain couples TRBV7-2 to TRBJ2-2, with 12 positions matching TRBD2. CDR1 and CDR2 (germline): SGHTA, FQGNSA. The trim removed 4 bases at V and 11 bases at J, leaving 2 bases unmatched. This CDR3 comprises 13 residues.

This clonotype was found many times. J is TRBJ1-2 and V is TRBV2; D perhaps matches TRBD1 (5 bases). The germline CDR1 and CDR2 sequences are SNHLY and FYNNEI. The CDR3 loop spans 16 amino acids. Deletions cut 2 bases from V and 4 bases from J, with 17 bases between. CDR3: CASSELDTQGIYGYTF. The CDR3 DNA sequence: TGTGCCAGCAGTGAACTTGATACCCAGGGAATCTATGGCTACACCTTC.

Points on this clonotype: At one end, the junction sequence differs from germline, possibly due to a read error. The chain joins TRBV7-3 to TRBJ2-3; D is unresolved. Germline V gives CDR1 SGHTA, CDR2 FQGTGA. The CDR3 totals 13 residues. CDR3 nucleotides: TGTGTCAGCAGCCCGACGGGCCTAGGTGGGCAGTATTTT. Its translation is CVSSPTGLGGQYF.

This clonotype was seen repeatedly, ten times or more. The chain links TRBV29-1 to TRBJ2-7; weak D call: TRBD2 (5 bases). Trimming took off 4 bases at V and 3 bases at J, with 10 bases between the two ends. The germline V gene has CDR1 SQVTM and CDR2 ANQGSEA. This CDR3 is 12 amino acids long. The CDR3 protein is CSVGTGSYEQYF. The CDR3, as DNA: TGCAGCGTTGGGACGGGGAGCTACGAGCAGTACTTC.

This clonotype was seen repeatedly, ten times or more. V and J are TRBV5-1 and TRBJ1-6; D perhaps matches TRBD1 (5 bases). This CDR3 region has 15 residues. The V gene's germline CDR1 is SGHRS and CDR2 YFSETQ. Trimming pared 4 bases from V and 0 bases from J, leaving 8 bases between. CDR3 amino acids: CASSLGGSYNSPLHF. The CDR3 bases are TGCGCCAGCAGCCTGGGGGGCTCCTATAATTCACCCCTCCACTTT.